A selection of T cell receptor beta chains follows, all from one sample in a study of blood T cell repertoires in COVID-19. The protocol was immunoSEQ multiplex PCR, while the TCRdb copy is restricted to in-frame clones and leaves out a portion. The sample shows 470,000 or so clones, around nine tenths of them seen only once. Source material: PBMCs or T cells enriched from blood (not recorded which). The source is a woman aged 18-35 years with acute COVID-19. The CDR3 runs from the conserved cysteine through the conserved F or W.

V gene: TRBV9; CDR3 protein: CASSPALGGGETQYF
V gene: TRBV2; CDR3 protein: CASSERREGQPQHF
V gene: TRBV7-9; CDR3 protein: CASSLDRAKNIQYF
V gene: TRBV10-3; CDR3 protein: CAIGAGGISPLHF
V gene: TRBV28; CDR3 protein: CASRIIIGSGSYNSPLHF
V gene: TRBV6-2/TRBV6-3; CDR3 protein: CASSNVYRRDTGELFF
V gene: TRBV28; CDR3 protein: CASRQRGSSGEKLFF
V gene: TRBV3-1/TRBV3-2; CDR3 protein: CASSQTGGWYEQYF
V gene: TRBV7-2; CDR3 protein: CASSPTGTRGTEAFF
V gene: TRBV7-6; CDR3 protein: CASSRDSSLVGELFF
V gene: TRBV28; CDR3 protein: CASIRGGIGNTIYF
V gene: TRBV4-1; CDR3 protein: CASSQVYREWGNTIYF
V gene: TRBV10-3; CDR3 protein: CAISELPTGGSSGANVLTF
V gene: TRBV7-8; CDR3 protein: CASRKDRANQPQHF
V gene: TRBV6-5; CDR3 protein: CANRQGGTDTQYF
V gene: TRBV11-2; CDR3 protein: CASSSERGYTDTQYF
V gene: TRBV6-1; CDR3 protein: CASSERGGRYGYTF
V gene: TRBV19; CDR3 protein: CASRPDMTYEQYF
V gene: TRBV27; CDR3 protein: CASSLWKTGLNTEAFF
V gene: TRBV28; CDR3 protein: CASSFLMRAFSYEQYF
V gene: TRBV9; CDR3 protein: CASSVVSGGDTEAFF
V gene: TRBV2; CDR3 protein: CASTRLASYQETQYF
V gene: TRBV6-5; CDR3 protein: CASSTGRSYNEQFF
V gene: TRBV21-1; CDR3 protein: CASSNIGQGCEQFF
V gene: TRBV4-1; CDR3 protein: CASSQDPERGGVNEQFF
V gene: TRBV19; CDR3 protein: CASVEEQGFNNSPLHF
V gene: TRBV5-6; CDR3 protein: CASSLKPGNTEAFF
V gene: TRBV7-8; CDR3 protein: CASSLALLGYLNAEAFF
V gene: TRBV7-3; CDR3 protein: CASSLTSGVYNEQFF
V gene: TRBV3-1/TRBV3-2; CDR3 protein: CASSPRGSDYGYTF
V gene: TRBV10-1; CDR3 protein: CASSGSSSELYF
V gene: TRBV9; CDR3 protein: CASSVGDRGNQPQHF
V gene: TRBV15; CDR3 protein: CATSSRGPTGHEQFF